Presented here are 12 T cell receptor beta chains from one specimen sequenced in a study of CD8+ T cells in alopecia areata (dated by TCRdb to between 2018 and 2020). Sample treatment or condition, as interpreted from the label and publication: oral pan-JAK inhibitor, 5-10 mg twice daily. Library construction relied on the immunoSEQ multiplex PCR assay. To provide template for TCR sequencing, every sample had RNA extracted and reverse transcribed into cDNA. The immuneACCESS repertoire file appears here via TCRdb, limited to in-frame rearrangements. These files lack a portion of the clones; in checked studies, under half of the deficit traces to unresolved V genes, and the cause of the others is not known. The sample table holds about 200,000 clones, of which around two fifths were seen once. The top ten hold under 0.55% of the sample. This specimen consisted of CD4+ T cells sorted from blood, obtained between weeks 30 and 35, from a patient treated with tofacitinib. Receptors originate from a human donor with alopecia areata.

In this sample, this clone turned up a few times. In nucleotides, the CDR3 is TGTGCCAGCAGGTCTCAGGGGTCCGGAAACAATGAGCAGTTCTTC. It encodes CASRSQGSGNNEQFF. V gene TRBV7-9 combines with J gene TRBJ2-1; the D gene is possibly TRBD1 (6 bases). The germline V gene has CDR1 SEHNR and CDR2 FQNEAQ (reference sequence). The CDR3 runs to 15 residues. Trimming took 6 bases from V and 5 from J, leaving 17 bases between them.

The rearrangement joins TRBV6-1 to TRBJ2-1; unclear D gene. Germline V gene sequence: CDR1 MNHNS, CDR2 SASEGT. The CDR3 spans 13 residues. The ends were cut back, 9 bases at V and 1 base at J, with 10 bases in the middle. The CDR3 region has the DNA TGTGCCAGTCGTTCCCTTTCCTACAATGAGCAGTTCTTC. It codes for CASRSLSYNEQFF.

This clone turned up a few times. This sequence joins TRBV6-5 and TRBJ2-7; D is undetermined. Germline V lookup: CDR1 MNHEY, CDR2 SVGAGI. The CDR3 contains 14 residues. V was trimmed by 5 bases and J by 0 bases, leaving 11 bases between them. The CDR3 sequence is CASSVQSVSYEQYF. For the CDR3, the DNA is TGTGCCAGCAGTGTCCAATCTGTCTCCTACGAGCAGTACTTC.

The chain joins TRBV15 to TRBJ1-5; D is unresolved. Germline values: CDR1 LNHNV, CDR2 YYDKDF (reference sequence). V was trimmed by 0 bases and J by 3 bases, leaving 9 bases between them. This CDR3 region has 15 residues. CDR3 DNA sequence: TGTGCCACCAGCAGAGATAACAGCCACAATCAGCCCCAGCATTTT. Amino acids: CATSRDNSHNQPQHF.

The V call is TRBV30, the J call TRBJ1-2; weak D call: TRBD1 (6 bases). Trimming left V 4 bases short and J 4 bases short, with 13 bases between. The CDR3 spans 13 residues. CDR1 is GTSNPN and CDR2 is SVGIG in the germline V gene (reference sequence). The CDR3 DNA reads TGTGCCTGGAAGGGCAGGGGCAGCTATGGCTACACCTTC. Translated, it gives CAWKGRGSYGYTF.

This clone appeared a single time. This chain uses TRBV7-8 with TRBJ2-3, with TRBD2 matching over 8 bases. Germline assignment: CDR1 SGHVS and CDR2 FQNEAQ. The CDR3 spans 17 residues. V trimming: 2 bases; J trimming: 2 bases; junction bases outside the gene matches: 9. Written as DNA, the CDR3 is TGTGCCAGCAGCTTAAGGAGGGTTAGCGGGGCCACAGATACGCAGTATTTT. Encoded protein: CASSLRRVSGATDTQYF.

This clone was observed a few times. V usage is TRBV15 and J usage is TRBJ1-2, with 10 nucleotides matching TRBD1. Germline-derived CDR1 and CDR2 are LNHNV and YYDKDF (reference sequence). Trimming cost V 7 bases and J 6 bases; bases outside gene matches: 14. The CDR3 runs to 16 residues. Written as DNA, the CDR3 is TGTGCCACCACCAAAAGGGACAGGGGATTCGAGAATGGCTACACCTTC. This gives the protein CATTKRDRGFENGYTF.

This clone appeared a few times. The genes are TRBV29-1 and TRBJ1-1; D remains unclear. Germline loops: CDR1 SQVTM, CDR2 ANQGSEA. V gave up 5 bases and J gave up 0 bases, with 10 bases separating them. CDR3 length equals 13 residues. The CDR3 here is CSVLRPLNTEAFF. The CDR3 DNA reads TGCAGCGTTCTTAGACCCTTGAACACTGAAGCTTTCTTT.

The rearrangement joins TRBV5-1 to TRBJ2-3; D remains unclear. The CDR3 length is 13 residues. Germline assignment: CDR1 SGHRS and CDR2 YFSETQ. Trimming took 1 base from V and 4 from J, leaving 7 bases between them. For the CDR3, the DNA is TGCGCCAGCAGCTTGCCGGTCGCAGATACGCAGTATTTT. Its protein product is CASSLPVADTQYF.

This clone was seen a handful of times. The rearrangement links TRBV7-3 to TRBJ2-7; D is undetermined. The CDR3 is made up of 13 amino acids. From germline, CDR1 is SGHTA and CDR2 FQGTGA. V was cut by 5 bases and J by 6 bases, with 14 bases left in between. The CDR3: CASSPTTASEQYF. The CDR3 region has the DNA TGTGCCAGCAGCCCGACAACCGCCAGCGAGCAGTACTTC.

The CDR3 sequence is CASSPFIGPFYEQYF. CDR3 sequence (DNA): TGTGCCAGTTCACCTTTTATAGGGCCCTTCTACGAGCAGTACTTC. The rearrangement uses TRBV19 and TRBJ2-7, with D uncertain. The V gene's germline CDR1 is LNHDA and CDR2 SQIVND (reference sequence). The CDR3 consists of 15 residues. Deletions cut 8 bases from V and 3 bases from J, with 20 bases between.

This rearrangement joins TRBV7-2 to TRBJ2-7, with D maybe TRBD1 (6 bases). The CDR3 is 12 residues long. Germline V lookup: CDR1 SGHTA, CDR2 FQGNSA. Trimming pared 8 bases from V and 4 bases from J, leaving 12 bases between. CDR3 protein: CASAIQGYEQYF. The CDR3 DNA reads TGTGCCAGCGCTATCCAGGGGTACGAGCAGTACTTC.